This T cell receptor (beta chain) emerged from a study of CD8 T cells in Susac syndrome. The CDR3 runs to 14 residues. Germline values: CDR1 SGHRS, CDR2 YFSETQ. The V gene lost 1 base and the J gene lost 1 base, with 6 bases spanning the gap. RNA was extracted with the RNeasy kit, and a quantity of about 0.45 to 1 ug was reverse transcribed using random hexamers. TCR beta CDR3 was amplified by immunoSEQ covering 54 Vbeta and 13 Jbeta. TCRdb reanalysed the immunoSEQ multiplex PCR reads using MiXCR and keeps one entry per CDR3 protein. This sample has approximately 180,000 distinct CDR3 sequences, with roughly 91% found just once. TEMRA cells were FACS-enriched, unlike CD8+ and CD4+ T cells, which were negatively isolated.

The sequencing sample was made of CD4+ T cells from PBMCs. V gene TRBV5-1 combines with J gene TRBJ1-3; unclear D gene. The receptor comes from a human donor with Susac syndrome. CDR3 sequence: CASSLWESGNTIYF. The CDR3 DNA is TGCGCCAGCAGCTTGTGGGAGTCTGGAAACACCATATATTTT. Looking up the rest from reference TRBV5-1 and TRBJ1-3 gives the full variable domain: KAGVTQTPRYLIKTRGQQVTLSCSPISGHRSVSWYQQTPGQGLQFLFEYFSETQRNKGNFPGRFSGRQFSNSRSEMNVSTLELGDSALYLCASSLWESGNTIYFGEGSWLTVV.